The sequence of this TCR beta chain was determined in a study of regulatory T cells in long-lasting Graves disease. Noted time point: newly diagnosed GD, antithyroid drugs for less than 3 months. PBMC-derived RNA was used for the TCR library. Through Arm-PCR of CDR3 regions and iRepertoire HTBI primers, TCR beta libraries were built. TCRdb reanalysed the multiplex PCR reads using MiXCR and keeps one entry per CDR3 protein. This table holds a few hundred thousand distinct CDR3 sequences, about 15% found once. The CDR3 is 11 amino acids. CDR1 is MDHEN, CDR2 SYDVKM, per germline. Trimming took 7 bases from V and 8 from J, leaving 9 bases between them. The data were also submitted as part of a second study, on T cells in Graves' hyperthyroidism and ophthalmopathy.

The origin of this receptor is a woman between 18 and 30 years old with Graves disease. This sequence joins TRBV28 and TRBJ2-1; D uncertain. Sequenced here: peripheral blood mononuclear cells (PBMCs), sampled at new diagnosis, from a patient treated with antithyroid drugs. CDR3 sequence reads: CASMSFDEQFF. Here the CDR3 DNA reads TGTGCCAGCATGTCCTTCGATGAGCAGTTCTTC.